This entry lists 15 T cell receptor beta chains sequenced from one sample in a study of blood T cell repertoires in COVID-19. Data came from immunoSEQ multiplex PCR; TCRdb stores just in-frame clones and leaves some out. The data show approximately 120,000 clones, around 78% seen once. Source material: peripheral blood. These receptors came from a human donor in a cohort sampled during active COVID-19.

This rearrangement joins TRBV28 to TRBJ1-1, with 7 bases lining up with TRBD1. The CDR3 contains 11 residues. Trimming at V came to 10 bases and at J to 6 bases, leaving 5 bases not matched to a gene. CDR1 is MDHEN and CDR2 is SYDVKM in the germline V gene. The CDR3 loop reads CATNTGAEAFF. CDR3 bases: TGTGCCACCAACACAGGGGCTGAAGCTTTCTTT.

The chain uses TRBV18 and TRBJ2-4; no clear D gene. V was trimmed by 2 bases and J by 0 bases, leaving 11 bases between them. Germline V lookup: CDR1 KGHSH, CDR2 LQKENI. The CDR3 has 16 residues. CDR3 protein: CASSPLTRLAKNIQYF. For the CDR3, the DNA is TGTGCCAGCTCACCATTGACGAGACTAGCCAAAAACATTCAGTACTTC.

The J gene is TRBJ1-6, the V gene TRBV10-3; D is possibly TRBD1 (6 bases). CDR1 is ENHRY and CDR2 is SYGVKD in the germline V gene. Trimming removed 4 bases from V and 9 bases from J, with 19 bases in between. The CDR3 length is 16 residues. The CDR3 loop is CAISGGTGRTTSPLHF. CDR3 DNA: TGTGCCATCAGTGGGGGCACAGGGAGAACGACTTCACCCCTCCACTTT.

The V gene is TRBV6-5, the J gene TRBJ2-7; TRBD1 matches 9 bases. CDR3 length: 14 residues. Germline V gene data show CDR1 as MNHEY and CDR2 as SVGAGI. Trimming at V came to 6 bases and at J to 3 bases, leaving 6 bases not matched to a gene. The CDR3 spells CASRVGQGLYEQYF. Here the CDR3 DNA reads TGTGCCAGCAGGGTGGGACAGGGCCTCTACGAGCAGTACTTC.

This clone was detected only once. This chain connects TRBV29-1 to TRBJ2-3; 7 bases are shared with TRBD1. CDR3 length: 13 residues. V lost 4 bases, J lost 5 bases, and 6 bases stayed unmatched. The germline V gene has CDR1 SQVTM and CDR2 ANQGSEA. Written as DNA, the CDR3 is TGCAGCGTTGCGACAGGGTCACGAGATACGCAGTATTTT. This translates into CSVATGSRDTQYF.

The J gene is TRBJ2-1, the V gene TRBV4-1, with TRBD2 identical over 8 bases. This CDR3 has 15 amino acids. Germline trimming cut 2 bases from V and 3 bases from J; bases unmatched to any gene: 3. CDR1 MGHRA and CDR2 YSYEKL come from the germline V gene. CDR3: CASSQQRGYYNEQFF. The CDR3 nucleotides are TGCGCCAGCAGCCAACAGCGGGGGTACTACAATGAGCAGTTCTTC.

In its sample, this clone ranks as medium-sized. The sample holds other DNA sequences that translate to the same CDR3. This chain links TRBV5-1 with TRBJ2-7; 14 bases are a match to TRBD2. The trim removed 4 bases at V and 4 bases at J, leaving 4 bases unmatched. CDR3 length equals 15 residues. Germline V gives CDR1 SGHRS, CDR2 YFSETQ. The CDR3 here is CASSLGTSGGYEQYF. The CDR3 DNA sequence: TGCGCCAGCAGCCTGGGGACTAGCGGGGGATACGAGCAGTACTTC.

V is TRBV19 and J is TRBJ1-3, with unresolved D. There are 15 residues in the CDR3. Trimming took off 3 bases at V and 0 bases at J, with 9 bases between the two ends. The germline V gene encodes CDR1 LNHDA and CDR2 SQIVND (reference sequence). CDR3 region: CASSILPFSGNTIYF. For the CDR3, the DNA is TGTGCCAGTAGTATTCTCCCCTTCTCTGGAAACACCATATATTTT.

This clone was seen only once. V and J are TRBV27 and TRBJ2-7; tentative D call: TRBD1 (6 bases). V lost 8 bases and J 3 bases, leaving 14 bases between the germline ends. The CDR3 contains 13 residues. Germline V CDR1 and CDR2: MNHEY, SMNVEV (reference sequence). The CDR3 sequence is CASSRGPGYEQYF. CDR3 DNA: TGTGCCAGCTCCAGGGGACCAGGCTACGAGCAGTACTTC.

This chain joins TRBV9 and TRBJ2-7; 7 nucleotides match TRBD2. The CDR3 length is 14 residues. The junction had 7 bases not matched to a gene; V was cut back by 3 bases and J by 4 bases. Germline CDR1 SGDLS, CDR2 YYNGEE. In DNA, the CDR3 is TGTGCCAGCAGCGCCGGACTAGAAGGTTACGAGCAGTACTTC. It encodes CASSAGLEGYEQYF.

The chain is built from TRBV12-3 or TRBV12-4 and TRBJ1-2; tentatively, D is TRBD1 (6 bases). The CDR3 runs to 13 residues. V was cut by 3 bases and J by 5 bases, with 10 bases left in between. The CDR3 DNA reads TGTGCCAGCAGTTTGCTGGACAGATATGGCTACACCTTC. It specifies CASSLLDRYGYTF.

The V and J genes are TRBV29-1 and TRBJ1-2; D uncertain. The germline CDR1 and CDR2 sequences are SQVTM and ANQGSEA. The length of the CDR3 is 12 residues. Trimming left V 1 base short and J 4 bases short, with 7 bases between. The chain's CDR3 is CSVEGGPYGYTF. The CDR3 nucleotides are TGCAGCGTTGAAGGTGGGCCCTATGGCTACACCTTC. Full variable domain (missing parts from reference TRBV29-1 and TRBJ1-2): SAVISQKPSRDICQRGTSLTIQCQVDSQVTMMFWYRQQPGQSLTLIATANQGSEATYESGFVIDKFPISRPNLTFSTLTVSNMSPEDSSIYLCSVEGGPYGYTFGSGTRLTVV.

The CDR3 protein is CASSPRFYEQYF. The CDR3 region has the DNA TGTGCCAGCAGTCCCCGGTTTTACGAGCAGTACTTC. The J gene is TRBJ2-7, the V gene TRBV28; D is unclear. Germline lookup yields CDR1 MDHEN and CDR2 SYDVKM. This CDR3 has 12 residues. Trimming stripped 5 bases from V and 4 bases from J, with 9 bases between.

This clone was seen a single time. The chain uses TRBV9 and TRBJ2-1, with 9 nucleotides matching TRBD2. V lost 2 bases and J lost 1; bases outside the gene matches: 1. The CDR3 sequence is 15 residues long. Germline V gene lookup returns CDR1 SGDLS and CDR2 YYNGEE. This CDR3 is CASSVAGGSYNEQFF. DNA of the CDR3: TGTGCCAGCAGCGTTGCGGGGGGGTCCTACAATGAGCAGTTCTTC.

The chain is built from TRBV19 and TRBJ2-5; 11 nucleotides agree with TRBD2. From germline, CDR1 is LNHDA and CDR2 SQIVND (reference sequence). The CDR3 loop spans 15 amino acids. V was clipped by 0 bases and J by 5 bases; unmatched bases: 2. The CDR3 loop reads CASSIDRTSGETQYF. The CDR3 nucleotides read TGTGCCAGTAGTATAGATCGGACTAGCGGGGAGACCCAGTACTTC.